This paragraph reports one T cell receptor (beta chain). Sequenced by immunoSEQ multiplex PCR; TCRdb stores in-frame clones only, minus some. This sample carries more than 150,000 clones, around 85% of them seen once, and the ten largest clones take around 10%. This entry is derived from a study of blood T cell repertoires in COVID-19. Study-wide context: Sites across the United States, Italy and Spain contributed samples from acute and convalescent COVID-19.

The TCR comes from a woman older than 75 with acute or convalescent COVID-19. Sequencing was carried out using peripheral blood.

The CDR3 DNA reads as TGTGCCAGCAGAAAATCGGGACAGGGGATTTCCGATGAGCAGTTCTTC. Residues: CASRKSGQGISDEQFF. This chain links TRBV7-9 with TRBJ2-1, with TRBD1 identical over 10 bases. Germline-derived CDR1 and CDR2 are SEHNR and FQNEAQ (reference sequence). The CDR3 loop spans 16 amino acids. V trimming: 6 bases; J trimming: 8 bases; junction bases outside the gene matches: 13.